This T cell receptor (beta chain) comes out of a study of preoperative IRX-2 immunotherapy in early breast cancer. Treatment indicated: preoperative locoregional IRX-2 cytokine immunotherapy. This phase Ib study tested locoregional IRX-2 cytokine immunotherapy given before surgery. Unmatched junction bases numbered 5, after V lost 4 bases and J lost 2 bases. Looked up from germline, CDR1 is SGHRS and CDR2 is YFSETQ. The length of the CDR3 is 16 residues. The assay was immunoSEQ multiplex PCR, and TCRdb's table has in-frame clones only and misses some. This table has 10,000 to 15,000 clones, about nine tenths appearing once. This clone has more than one count but fewer than ten.

The TCR comes from a human donor with breast cancer. The chain uses TRBV5-1 and TRBJ2-2, with 10 bases lining up with TRBD2. The sample was collected from a patient treated with IRX-2 immunotherapy. The CDR3 region is CASSLLAGGNTGELFF. The DNA of the CDR3 is TGCGCCAGCAGCCTCTTAGCGGGGGGTAACACCGGGGAGCTGTTTTTT. Combining the CDR3 with reference TRBV5-1 and TRBJ2-2 gives the whole variable domain KAGVTQTPRYLIKTRGQQVTLSCSPISGHRSVSWYQQTPGQGLQFLFEYFSETQRNKGNFPGRFSGRQFSNSRSEMNVSTLELGDSALYLCASSLLAGGNTGELFFGEGSRLTVL.